The 30 T cell receptor beta chains reported below all come from one sample, sequenced in a study of molecular identifiers for immune sequencing clone quantification. TCRdb re-derived calls from the PCR reads in MiXCR, one entry per CDR3 protein. The sample lists 460,000 or so distinct CDR3 sequences; about 25% were seen once. What was sequenced was naive CD8+ T cells from blood, with Jurkat cell RNA spiked in. Subset here: FACS-sorted CD8+CD4-CCR7+CD45RA+ naive T cells. Receptors were obtained from a human donor in good health. Some libraries in this study had Jurkat cell RNA spiked in.

Points on this clonotype: Possible read error: a much larger clone is one base away. The CDR3 does not end in the conserved phenylalanine or tryptophan, so this is likely a read error. The DNA is omitted, as the CDR3 cannot be located on it reliably, and the CDR3 follows TCRdb's listing. The chain uses TRBV12-3 or TRBV12-4 and TRBJ1-2. The CDR3 has 8 residues if both end residues are counted. The CDR3 reads CASSFLSL.

A few counts support this clonotype. The CDR3: CATSGLAGHTNTGELFF. Written as DNA, the CDR3 is TGTGCCACCAGCGGACTAGCGGGGCATACGAACACCGGGGAGCTGTTTTTT. This chain connects TRBV24-1 to TRBJ2-2, with TRBD2 matching 12 bases. Looked up from germline, CDR1 is KGHDR and CDR2 is SFDVKD. The CDR3 length is 17 residues. V was clipped by 7 bases and J by 0 bases; unmatched bases: 5.

The V and J genes are TRBV20-1 and TRBJ2-1; unclear D gene. Trimming removed 0 bases at V and 7 bases at J, with 22 bases between. Germline V gives CDR1 DFQATT, CDR2 SNEGSKA (reference sequence). The CDR3 is made up of 17 amino acids. The chain's CDR3 is CSAREDGNVLLRNEQFF. The CDR3 DNA follows: TGCAGTGCTAGAGAGGATGGCAACGTGCTCCTAAGGAATGAGCAGTTCTTC.

This clonotype was seen a few times. The chain joins TRBV27 to TRBJ2-6, with D hard to call. The V and J ends lost 5 bases and 0 bases respectively, with 8 bases between them. Germline loops: CDR1 MNHEY, CDR2 SMNVEV (reference sequence). There are 15 residues in the CDR3. The CDR3 protein is CASSTISSGANVLTF. Written as DNA, the CDR3 is TGTGCCAGCAGTACCATCAGCTCTGGGGCCAACGTCCTGACTTTC.

As concerns this clonotype: Just one base apart from a much larger clone, this may be a read error. The V call is TRBV12-3 or TRBV12-4, the J call TRBJ2-3; D not resolved. CDR3 length: 17 amino acids. Trimming shortened V by 2 bases and J by 1 base, and 16 bases separated the two germline ends. In DNA form, the CDR3 reads TGTGCCAGCAGTTTACGGCGCCTCGGCCTAGGCACAGATACGCAGTATTTT. Residues: CASSLRRLGLGTDTQYF.

This clonotype was seen a few times. This chain links TRBV12-3 or TRBV12-4 with TRBJ2-2; 7 bases map to TRBD1. The CDR3 consists of 15 residues. V shed 3 bases and J 6 bases; nucleotides not matched to a gene: 7. CDR3 region: CASSFTGVGPGELFF. The CDR3 DNA is TGTGCCAGCAGTTTTACAGGGGTGGGGCCCGGGGAGCTGTTTTTT.

This clonotype has at least ten counts. This chain links TRBV7-2 with TRBJ2-3; TRBD2 matches at 10 bases. V shed 7 bases and J 3 bases; nucleotides not matched to a gene: 4. The CDR3 length is 14 residues. Germline V gene data show CDR1 as SGHTA and CDR2 as FQGNSA. The DNA for the CDR3 is TGTGCCAGCACCAGGACTAGCGGTACAGATACGCAGTATTTT. Translating gives CASTRTSGTDTQYF. Supplemented by reference TRBV7-2 and TRBJ2-3, the full variable domain reads GAGVSQSPSNKVTEKGKDVELRCDPISGHTALYWYRQSLGQGLEFLIYFQGNSAPDKSGLPSDRFSAERTGGSVSTLTIQRTQQEDSAVYLCASTRTSGTDTQYFGPGTRLTVL.

This clonotype was seen at least ten times. The chain combines TRBV6-2 or TRBV6-3 with TRBJ2-1; the D gene is possibly TRBD1 (5 bases). Germline-derived CDR1 and CDR2 are MNHEY and SVGEGT. V lost 2 bases and J 3 bases, leaving 11 bases between the germline ends. The CDR3 is 15 amino acids. As DNA, the CDR3 is TGTGCCAGCAGTTACAGAACAGGCGACTACAATGAGCAGTTCTTC. Its translation: CASSYRTGDYNEQFF.

This clonotype appeared a few times. The chain links TRBV19 to TRBJ2-1; TRBD2 agrees at 14 bases. With V trimmed by 3 bases and J by 5 bases, 12 bases remained unmatched. Germline values: CDR1 LNHDA, CDR2 SQIVND (reference sequence). This CDR3 is built from 19 residues. CDR3 residues: CASSILGLAGAQLDNEQFF. Written as DNA, the CDR3 is TGTGCCAGTAGTATCCTGGGACTAGCGGGGGCTCAGCTGGACAATGAGCAGTTCTTC.

This clonotype has just a few counts. The J gene is TRBJ2-7, the V gene TRBV27, with D possibly being TRBD1 (5 bases). The germline CDR1 and CDR2 sequences are MNHEY and SMNVEV (reference sequence). The CDR3 covers 14 residues. V was trimmed by 5 bases and J by 2 bases, leaving 13 bases between them. The CDR3 DNA sequence: TGTGCCAGCAGTCCCGTCGACAGAACCTACGAGCAGTACTTC. Translated: CASSPVDRTYEQYF.

The rearrangement joins TRBV27 to TRBJ1-1, with unresolved D. The CDR3 length is 13 residues. Trimming pared 3 bases from V and 11 bases from J, leaving 16 bases between. Germline values: CDR1 MNHEY, CDR2 SMNVEV (reference sequence). CDR3 DNA sequence: TGTGCCAGCAGTTTCGCGGGATCCTTTGAGGCTTTCTTT. Residues: CASSFAGSFEAFF.

This clonotype was recorded at least ten times. The gene calls are TRBV14 and TRBJ2-3, with D uncertain. The CDR3 covers 13 residues. The ends were cut back, 1 base at V and 2 bases at J, with 4 bases in the middle. Germline V gene lookup returns CDR1 SGHDN and CDR2 FVKESK. The CDR3 is CASSQVDTDTQYF. The CDR3 region has the DNA TGTGCCAGCAGCCAAGTAGACACAGATACGCAGTATTTT.

The CDR3 reads CASSLEPGGAGEQYF. For the CDR3, the DNA is TGTGCCAGCAGTTTGGAACCGGGGGGGGCCGGCGAGCAGTACTTC. V usage is TRBV6-5 and J usage is TRBJ2-7; 8 bases map to TRBD2. The CDR3 is made up of 15 amino acids. The V gene's germline CDR1 is MNHEY and CDR2 SVGAGI. J was trimmed by 6 bases and V by 4 bases; bases with no gene match: 11.

This clonotype was detected only a few times. This chain joins TRBV10-3 and TRBJ1-1; D call uncertain. The germline V gene has CDR1 ENHRY and CDR2 SYGVKD. The CDR3 is 13 residues long. The V end was cut by 6 bases, the J end by 1 base, with 9 bases between. This chain's CDR3 is CAISPGKNTEAFF. The CDR3 DNA is TGTGCCATCAGCCCAGGCAAGAACACTGAAGCTTTCTTT.

Only a few counts were recorded for this clonotype. The chain uses TRBV12-3 or TRBV12-4 and TRBJ2-7; 8 bases are shared with TRBD2. V lost 8 bases, J lost 7 bases, and 16 bases stayed unmatched. CDR3 size: 15 residues. The CDR3 coding sequence is TGTGCCAGCCTCACCCGCGTCGGGGGGGCCGGAGAGCAGTACTTC. Protein sequence: CASLTRVGGAGEQYF.

The CDR3: CATSRVEEDEQFF. The CDR3 bases are TGTGCCACCAGCAGAGTAGAAGAGGATGAGCAGTTCTTC. The V call is TRBV15, the J call TRBJ2-1, with no clear D. V lost 1 base to trimming and J lost 8 bases, with 9 bases between them. Germline values: CDR1 LNHNV, CDR2 YYDKDF (reference sequence). The CDR3 runs to 13 residues.

The chain recombines TRBV20-1 with TRBJ1-4; no definite D call. This CDR3 has 16 amino acids. Trimming pared 0 bases from V and 7 bases from J, leaving 18 bases between. CDR1 and CDR2 from the germline V gene are DFQATT and SNEGSKA (reference sequence). CDR3 DNA sequence: TGCAGTGCTAGAGAGGAGGACCTTAAAGAGGGTGAAAAACTGTTTTTT. This gives the protein CSAREEDLKEGEKLFF.

V gene TRBV11-2 combines with J gene TRBJ2-6; D not certain. The CDR3 loop spans 16 amino acids. The V end was cut by 3 bases, the J end by 0 bases, with 9 bases between. Germline-derived CDR1 and CDR2 are SGHAT and FQNNGV. CDR3 bases: TGTGCCAGCAGCTTTGCGCAAAGCTCTGGGGCCAACGTCCTGACTTTC. It encodes CASSFAQSSGANVLTF. Looking up the rest from reference TRBV11-2 and TRBJ2-6 gives the full variable domain: EAGVAQSPRYKIIEKRQSVAFWCNPISGHATLYWYQQILGQGPKLLIQFQNNGVVDDSQLPKDRFSAERLKGVDSTLKIQPAKLEDSAVYLCASSFAQSSGANVLTFGAGSRLTVL.

This clonotype was seen only once. A read error is likely, as this CDR3 ends without the conserved phenylalanine or tryptophan. The gene calls are TRBV7-6 and TRBJ2-3; maybe TRBD2 (6 bases). Germline CDR1 is SGHVS and CDR2 is FNYEAQ. V was shortened by 3 bases and J by 4 bases, with 11 bases between the two germline ends. There are 14 residues in the CDR3. The CDR3 sequence: CASSFFPGADTQYL. DNA of the CDR3: TGTGCCAGCAGCTTTTTTCCGGGAGCAGATACGCAGTATCTT.

For this clonotype: A much larger clonotype is one base distant, so this may be a read error. This chain joins TRBV5-6 and TRBJ2-1; tentatively, D is TRBD2 (6 bases). Per the germline V gene, CDR1 is SGHDT and CDR2 is YYEEEE. The length of the CDR3 is 11 residues. DNA for the CDR3: TGTGCCGGCAGCACGGGAGCAGCCCGGAACTTC. Amino acids: CAGSTGAARNF.

This clonotype was detected a few times. The chain has TRBV7-9 and TRBJ2-7, with D perhaps TRBD1 or TRBD2 (6 bases each). The CDR3 contains 16 residues. Trimming shortened V by 4 bases and J by 4 bases, and 20 bases separated the two germline ends. The germline V gene has CDR1 SEHNR and CDR2 FQNEAQ (reference sequence). The CDR3 loop reads CASSSGTYKGGYEQYF. The CDR3 coding sequence is TGTGCCAGCAGCTCCGGGACTTACAAGGGGGGATACGAGCAGTACTTC.

This chain links TRBV27 with TRBJ2-1; the match to TRBD2 covers 9 bases. The CDR3 loop spans 15 amino acids. Trimming removed 3 bases from V and 7 bases from J; junction bases left unmatched: 7. The germline gives CDR1 MNHEY, CDR2 SMNVEV (reference sequence). As DNA, the CDR3 is TGTGCCAGCAGTTTCAGCGGGGGGCCCCTAAATGAGCAGTTCTTC. This codes for CASSFSGGPLNEQFF.

In regard to this clonotype: A much more abundant neighbour one base away suggests this may be a read error. J is TRBJ2-3 and V is TRBV20-1, with 13 bases identical to TRBD2. Germline CDR1 DFQATT, CDR2 SNEGSKA (reference sequence). There are 15 residues in the CDR3. The CDR3 is CSAARTSGSTDPQYF. The DNA of the CDR3 is TGCAGTGCTGCTCGGACTAGCGGGAGCACAGATCCGCAGTATTTT.

This clonotype was found a few times. A single base separates this from a much larger clone, so it may be a read error. The V call is TRBV19, the J call TRBJ1-2, with D uncertain. There are 14 residues in the CDR3. Germline assignment: CDR1 LNHDA and CDR2 SQIVND (reference sequence). The CDR3 loop reads CACSIFSGNYGYTF. As DNA, the CDR3 is TGTGCCTGTAGTATCTTCTCCGGTAACTATGGCTACACCTTC.

Only a few counts were recorded for this clonotype. The chain combines TRBV4-3 with TRBJ2-7; maybe TRBD2 (5 bases). CDR3 size: 16 residues. Germline V CDR1 and CDR2: LGHNA, YSLEER. V was trimmed by 0 bases and J by 2 bases, leaving 14 bases between them. CDR3 in amino acids: CASSQDSVGPTYEQYF. DNA for the CDR3: TGCGCCAGCAGCCAAGATAGCGTCGGGCCCACCTACGAGCAGTACTTC.

The rearrangement links TRBV7-9 to TRBJ2-7, with D unclear. This CDR3 comprises 13 residues. Germline CDR1 reads SEHNR; CDR2 reads FQNEAQ (reference sequence). Trimming took off 7 bases at V and 0 bases at J, with 10 bases between the two ends. The DNA for the CDR3 is TGTGCCAGCACCAGGCCGAGCTCCTACGAGCAGTACTTC. It encodes CASTRPSSYEQYF.

This clonotype was seen many times. This chain uses TRBV2 with TRBJ2-7; 7 nucleotides match TRBD1. V lost 7 bases to trimming and J lost 6 bases; unmatched junction nucleotides: 6. Germline CDR1 reads SNHLY; CDR2 reads FYNNEI. The length of the CDR3 is 12 residues. CDR3 nucleotide sequence: TGTGCCAGCAACAGCAGGGGGAGCGAGCAGTACTTC. It specifies CASNSRGSEQYF.

The chain couples TRBV4-3 to TRBJ2-7; no clear D. With 1 base removed from V and 4 bases from J, the gap between germline ends came to 11 bases. Germline V gene data show CDR1 as LGHNA and CDR2 as YSLEER. The CDR3 sequence is 14 residues long. In nucleotides, the CDR3 is TGCGCCAGCAGCCAAGGCCGCTCAGGTTACGAGCAGTACTTC. Its translation is CASSQGRSGYEQYF.

A few counts support this clonotype. This chain links TRBV6-2 or TRBV6-3 with TRBJ2-5; D is ambiguous. The CDR3 covers 14 residues. Germline CDR1 and CDR2: MNHEY and SVGEGT. Trimming pared 0 bases from V and 5 bases from J, leaving 10 bases between. The CDR3 here is CASSYSIGGETQYF. CDR3 coding DNA: TGTGCCAGCAGTTACTCCATTGGTGGGGAGACCCAGTACTTC.

As for this clonotype: A much larger clone is a single base away; this may be a read error. This chain joins TRBV4-3 and TRBJ2-3; 11 bases line up with TRBD2. Germline loops: CDR1 LGHNA, CDR2 YSLEER. This CDR3 region has 16 residues. CDR3 coding DNA: TGCGCCAGCAGCCAAGCTAGCGGGGGGTCCGCAGATATGCAGTATTTT. This translates into CASSQASGGSADMQYF.